The entry below gives a single T cell receptor (beta chain) sequence along with its context. There is no known antigen for this receptor. Base-call qualities are not available, and no considerably larger clone is one nucleotide away. The time point label of this sample denotes: about 28 days (+/-7) after the second vaccine dose. Because spike-specific TCR depth and breadth did not differ between the two schedules, AZD1222 recipients who got a second dose at roughly 4 weeks were pooled with those who got a second dose at roughly 12 weeks. Vaccinee samples came from UK trials COV001 and COV002, including a single-blind randomized controlled phase 2/3 trial of AZD1222 (ChAdOx1 nCoV-19) in healthy adults. Trial participant PBMC samples were collected at day 0 and day 28 after the second dose for TCRbeta chain sequencing. The CDR3 regions of human TCRbeta chains were analyzed by immunosequencing. The paper's data handling went like this. TCRs in the repertoires were matched against a reference library of SARS-CoV-2-specific TCRs that had been generated with the MIRA antigen-specificity platform. Breadth was defined as the fraction of unique TCRs that were SARS-CoV-2-associated, and depth was defined as the fraction of total T cells that were SARS-CoV-2-associated. Using the MIRA data, each spike-specific TCR was assigned both to the spike region to which the TCR was reactive and to a CD4 or CD8 class. Log10-transformed breadth and depth values were compared by one-way ANOVA with Sidak's multiple comparisons tests. This is the immuneACCESS table as TCRdb keeps it, with only in-frame sequences that have V and J called. A part of the clones is gone; compared with another copy, unresolved V genes explain less than half, and the rest is unexplained. The V and J calls and the clone size are those of that table, but D and trimming were determined from the DNA. The sample records some 99,000 clones, more than 75% of which are singletons. The top ten clones comprise around 4.6% of the sample.

The sample originates from a study of T cell responses to AZD1222 COVID-19 vaccine (dated by TCRdb to 2020 to 2022). Turning to the overall study: TCR sequencing was performed for 230 to 250 trial participants, of whom roughly 200 were given two doses of AZD1222 and around 25 were given two doses of MenACWY control vaccine. Trial participants were enrolled by age into subgroups of 18-55, 56-69 and 70-plus years, and around 150, 29 and 61 TCR-sequenced participants, respectively, were included in these subgroups. Paper-wide results and their limitations: After two AZD1222 doses, spike-specific TCR breadth and depth were significantly higher than at day 0 and than in MenACWY recipients. Because no day 14 peak-response samples were available, the repertoires could be characterized only after the peak T cell response. Only five to seven AZD1222 recipients were SARS-CoV-2 seropositive at baseline, limiting conclusions about previously exposed vaccinees. Epitopes outside the regions mutated in the B.1.351 and B.1.1.7 variants were reportedly recognized by nearly half of the unique spike-specific TCRs. Vaccine-associated CD4 TCRs spanned the whole spike protein, with dominant responses in regions 160-218 and 743-854. The 56-69-year group was small, and its depth increase did not reach significance, likely because of low power. Most participants were white British and females outnumbered males, and the authors suggested that clonal diversity may have been underestimated.

This receptor was identified in an adult who received the AZD1222 COVID-19 vaccine. The material was peripheral blood, obtained 28 days after the second AZD1222 dose.

The sequence in DNA is TGTGCCACCAGCGCCGGTTCGAACACTGAAGCTTTCTTT. Its translation reads: CATSAGSNTEAFF. Recombination joined TRBV24-1 with TRBJ1-1, with no confident D gene call. From the cysteine up to the phenylalanine, the CDR3 has a length of 13 residues. Just CDR3 DNA is preserved here, 39 bases in frame from base 1. V is shortened by 7 bases, J by 1 base, and the region joining them spans 9 bases. The germline V gene yields KGHDR for CDR1 and SFDVKD for CDR2.